The 6 T cell receptor beta chains given below trace back to one sample, sequenced in a study of lymphopenia after photon versus proton radiotherapy. The table came from immunoSEQ multiplex PCR; TCRdb's copy has only in-frame clones and leaves some out. The sample lists around 62,000 clones, approximately 84% occurring once. Sequencing used peripheral blood, obtained from a patient treated with proton-based radiotherapy. These receptors were obtained from a man in his sixties with pancreatic cancer.

The chain carries TRBV27 and TRBJ1-2; tentative D call: TRBD1 (6 bases). Trimming left V 2 bases short and J 8 bases short, with 12 bases between. The V gene's germline CDR1 is MNHEY and CDR2 SMNVEV (reference sequence). This CDR3 region has 13 residues. The CDR3, as DNA: TGTGCCAGCAGTTTAGGGCGGGGGGCCGGCTACACCTTC. This sequence encodes CASSLGRGAGYTF.

V and J are TRBV5-1 and TRBJ2-1; TRBD2 matches 10 bases. Germline trimming cut 3 bases from V and 8 bases from J; bases unmatched to any gene: 8. Germline V lookup: CDR1 SGHRS, CDR2 YFSETQ. The CDR3 runs to 15 residues. In DNA, the CDR3 is TGCGCCAGCAGCTCCGGGCTAGCGGGAGTGGATGAGCAGTTCTTC. It yields the protein CASSSGLAGVDEQFF.

The rearrangement joins TRBV18 to TRBJ2-1, with 7 bases that match TRBD1. Germline lookup yields CDR1 KGHSH and CDR2 LQKENI. V lost 3 bases to trimming and J lost 9 bases; unmatched junction nucleotides: 8. The CDR3 contains 14 residues. CDR3 DNA sequence: TGTGCCAGCTCACCCATCGACAGGGTGGCTGAGCAGTTCTTC. It yields the protein CASSPIDRVAEQFF. Filled out from reference TRBV18 and TRBJ2-1, the complete variable domain reads NAGVMQNPRHLVRRRGQEARLRCSPMKGHSHVYWYRQLPEEGLKFMVYLQKENIIDESGMPKERFSAEFPKEGPSILRIQQVVRGDSAAYFCASSPIDRVAEQFFGPGTRLTVL.

The CDR3 here is CAWRTSGMNEQFF. Written as DNA, the CDR3 is TGTGCCTGGAGGACTAGCGGGATGAATGAGCAGTTCTTC. The chain joins TRBV30 to TRBJ2-1; 11 positions agree with TRBD2. V dropped 3 bases and J dropped 7; count of bases not matched to a gene: 2. CDR1 is GTSNPN and CDR2 is SVGIG in the germline V gene (reference sequence). The CDR3 sequence is 13 residues long.

This clone appeared once. This sequence joins TRBV20-1 and TRBJ2-7; D not certain. CDR1 is DFQATT, CDR2 SNEGSKA, per germline (reference sequence). The V gene lost 4 bases and the J gene lost 3 bases, with 7 bases spanning the gap. This CDR3 is 11 amino acids long. The CDR3 sequence: CSAKGNYEQYF. CDR3 coding DNA: TGCAGTGCTAAGGGTAACTACGAGCAGTACTTC.

The V and J genes are TRBV7-9 and TRBJ2-1; D gene unclear. This CDR3 comprises 15 residues. Germline V gives CDR1 SEHNR, CDR2 FQNEAQ (reference sequence). The V end was cut by 3 bases, the J end by 0 bases, with 9 bases between. The CDR3 coding sequence is TGTGCCAGCAGCTTTCGACAAACCTCCTACAATGAGCAGTTCTTC. This translates into CASSFRQTSYNEQFF.